The 30 T cell receptor beta chains given below trace back to one sample, sequenced in a study of metastatic and nonmetastatic thyroid tumors. Patients were all untreated before their thyroid surgery. From the PCR reads, TCRdb re-called clones with MiXCR. Seen here are approximately 35,000 clones, roughly a sixth observed once, and the top ten hold 9.5% to 15%. Sequenced: blood. These receptors originate from a male donor with papillary thyroid cancer or a benign thyroid nodule (not recorded which). Some clones in this sample may be carry-over from other donors' samples.

This clone was seen at least ten times. J is TRBJ2-5 and V is TRBV11-2; weak D call: TRBD2 (7 bases). CDR1 and CDR2 (germline): SGHAT, FQNNGV. This CDR3 has 16 amino acids. The germline V and J ends were trimmed by 8 bases and 3 bases, with 22 bases remaining between them. The CDR3 protein is CASGWVGRGPKETQYF. The CDR3 region has the DNA TGTGCCAGCGGATGGGTTGGGCGGGGGCCAAAAGAGACCCAGTACTTC.

This clone was seen just once. A much larger clone lies one base from this, so it may be a read error. V usage is TRBV3-1 and J usage is TRBJ2-4, with D unclear. CDR1 and CDR2 from the germline V gene are LGHDT and YNNKEL (reference sequence). There are 14 residues in the CDR3. CDR3 region: CANSDLGAKNIQYF. CDR3 nucleotide sequence: TGTGCCAACAGCGATCTAGGAGCCAAAAACATTCAGTACTTC.

This clone has a handful of counts. Germline is not matched at one junction end, which may reflect a read error. This CDR3 is also generated by other DNA sequences in the sample. The chain joins TRBV20-1 to TRBJ1-5, with TRBD1 as a possible D gene (5 bases). The CDR3 is 15 amino acids. From germline, CDR1 is DFQATT and CDR2 SNEGSKA (reference sequence). This chain's CDR3 is CGARNKQGGNQPQHF. Written as DNA, the CDR3 is TGCGGTGCTAGGAATAAACAAGGGGGCAATCAGCCCCAGCATTTT.

At least ten counts were recorded for this clone. This chain uses TRBV7-9 with TRBJ1-6, with D possibly matching TRBD1 (5 bases). Germline CDR1 reads SEHNR; CDR2 reads FQNEAQ (reference sequence). The CDR3 sequence is 17 residues long. The ends were cut back, 7 bases at V and 0 bases at J, with 16 bases in the middle. In DNA form, the CDR3 reads TGTGCCAGCACCCCGGTAGGACAAAACTCCTATAATTCACCCCTCCACTTT. Translated: CASTPVGQNSYNSPLHF.

The table lists this clone with many counts. One junction end does not reproduce the germline sequence, and a read error may be involved. This rearrangement joins TRBV30 to TRBJ2-6; D is tentatively TRBD1 or TRBD2 (6 bases each). This CDR3 is 15 amino acids long. Germline V gene sequence: CDR1 GTSNPN, CDR2 SVGIG (reference sequence). This CDR3 is CAWSEGGSGADVLTF. CDR3 DNA sequence: TGTGCCTGGAGTGAGGGGGGATCTGGGGCCGACGTCCTGACTTTC. Full variable domain (rest looked up from reference TRBV30 and TRBJ2-6): SQTIHQWPATLVQPVGSPLSLECTVEGTSNPNLYWYRQAAGRGLQLLFYSVGIGQISSEVPQNLSASRPQDRQFILSSKKLLLSDSGFYLCAWSEGGSGADVLTFGAGSRLTVL.

A word on this clone: No conserved phenylalanine or tryptophan is present at the end of the CDR3, so a read error is the likely explanation. The DNA is omitted, as the CDR3 cannot be located on it reliably, and the CDR3 follows TCRdb's listing. The genes are TRBV7-2 and TRBJ1-2. Germline V gene data show CDR1 as SGHTA and CDR2 as FQGNSA. The CDR3 is 13 amino acids long, termini counted. The CDR3 protein is CASSLDSRTWLKL.

This clone occurred many times. The rearrangement links TRBV4-1 to TRBJ2-2, with D unresolved. Trimming cost V 2 bases and J 1 base, with 8 bases left between them. This CDR3 is built from 15 residues. CDR1 MGHRA and CDR2 YSYEKL come from the germline V gene. Here the CDR3 DNA reads TGCGCCAGCAGCCAATCGGGTATGAACACCGGGGAGCTGTTTTTT. This sequence encodes CASSQSGMNTGELFF.

This clone was picked up a small number of times. V gene TRBV28 combines with J gene TRBJ1-4, with D unclear. The CDR3 has 13 residues. Germline V CDR1 and CDR2: MDHEN, SYDVKM. Trimming took 2 bases from V and 7 from J, leaving 8 bases between them. Here the CDR3 DNA reads TGTGCCAGCAGTTTAGAGGAGAGTGAAAAACTGTTTTTT. Protein sequence: CASSLEESEKLFF. The full variable domain, in which reference TRBV28 and TRBJ1-4 provide the parts outside the CDR3, is DVKVTQSSRYLVKRTGEKVFLECVQDMDHENMFWYRQDPGLGLRLIYFSYDVKMKEKGDIPEGYSVSREKKERFSLILESASTNQTSMYLCASSLEESEKLFFGSGTQLSVL.

Notes on this clone: Possible read error: a much larger clone is one base away. The V call is TRBV24-1, the J call TRBJ1-5, with 7 bases lining up with TRBD1. CDR3 length: 17 residues. CDR1 and CDR2 from the germline V gene are KGHDR and SFDVKD. CDR3 DNA: TGTGCCACCATAGGGACAGATCTACCGTATAGCAATCAGCCCCAGCACTTT. It yields the protein CATIGTDLPYSNQPQHF.

In its sample, this clone was seen many times. The rearrangement joins TRBV2 to TRBJ1-6; D may be TRBD1 (6 bases). The CDR3 covers 15 residues. Between the trimmed V and J ends, which lost 0 bases and 7 bases, there was a span of 10 bases. Germline CDR1 SNHLY, CDR2 FYNNEI. This CDR3 is CASSEAGGRNSPLHF. CDR3 sequence (DNA): TGTGCCAGCAGTGAAGCGGGGGGGCGGAATTCACCCCTCCACTTT.

This clone is deemed medium-sized. This CDR3 reads CASSGRGADNYGYTF. CDR3 bases: TGTGCCAGCAGTGGTCGGGGGGCAGATAACTATGGCTACACCTTC. The chain combines TRBV6-4 with TRBJ1-2; perhaps TRBD1 as D (6 bases). The V end was cut by 4 bases, the J end by 1 base, with 13 bases between. Germline V gene sequence: CDR1 MRHNA, CDR2 SNTAGT. This CDR3 spans 15 amino acids.

This clone was recorded at least ten times. This chain uses TRBV10-3 with TRBJ2-1; the D gene is possibly TRBD2 (6 bases). Germline V gives CDR1 ENHRY, CDR2 SYGVKD. With 8 bases removed from V and 1 base from J, the gap between germline ends came to 12 bases. The CDR3 covers 14 residues. CDR3 region: CAIGGGGSYNEQFF. The CDR3 DNA is TGTGCCATCGGGGGAGGAGGATCCTACAATGAGCAGTTCTTC.

This clone was seen a few times. This chain joins TRBV11-3 and TRBJ2-3; TRBD1 aligns across 9 bases. The V gene end was trimmed by 5 bases and the J gene end by 4 bases; junction bases not matched to a gene: 7. The CDR3 length is 15 residues. In germline, CDR1 is SGHNT, CDR2 YENEEA. CDR3 sequence: CASSKGQGNSDTQYF. The CDR3 nucleotides read TGTGCCAGCAGCAAGGGACAGGGCAATTCAGATACGCAGTATTTT.

The genes are TRBV19 and TRBJ1-5; D is ambiguous. The length of the CDR3 is 13 residues. The V end was cut by 6 bases, the J end by 6 bases, with 12 bases between. Germline CDR1 reads LNHDA; CDR2 reads SQIVND (reference sequence). CDR3 coding DNA: TGTGCCAGTAGCGCCGGGGTCGGTCAGCCCCAGCATTTT. It translates to CASSAGVGQPQHF.

This clone was observed a few times. The chain employs TRBV24-1 and TRBJ1-2; D gene uncertain. The CDR3 runs 11 residues. V lost 1 base, J lost 6 bases, and 2 bases lay in between. The germline V gene has CDR1 KGHDR and CDR2 SFDVKD. CDR3 in amino acids: CATSDFNGYTF. The CDR3, as DNA: TGTGCCACCAGTGATTTTAATGGCTACACCTTC.

This clone was seen at least ten times. The CDR3: CASSFAEKLFF. CDR3 DNA: TGTGCCAGCAGTTTCGCCGAAAAACTGTTTTTT. The chain employs TRBV28 and TRBJ1-4; no clear D. The CDR3 covers 11 residues. Germline V lookup: CDR1 MDHEN, CDR2 SYDVKM. The V end lost 3 bases, the J end lost 8 bases, and 4 bases lay between the germline ends.

By its share, this clone is medium-sized. The chain employs TRBV6-5 and TRBJ1-6; the D gene is possibly TRBD1 (6 bases). V lost 2 bases, J lost 8 bases, and 7 bases lay in between. The V gene's germline CDR1 is MNHEY and CDR2 SVGAGI. The CDR3 spans 13 residues. The chain's CDR3 is CASSYRGDSPLHF. The CDR3 DNA follows: TGTGCCAGCAGTTACAGGGGGGATTCACCCCTCCACTTT.

By share, this clone counts as medium-sized. The rearrangement uses TRBV28 and TRBJ1-2; no reliable D call. The CDR3 spans 15 residues. Trimming cost V 5 bases and J 7 bases, with 20 bases left between them. CDR1 and CDR2 (germline): MDHEN, SYDVKM. CDR3 DNA sequence: TGTGCCAGCAGTGGTGGGTCCTTCCAGGTTGGTGGCTACACCTTC. It yields the protein CASSGGSFQVGGYTF.

As for this clone: A read error is likely, as this CDR3 ends without the conserved phenylalanine or tryptophan. The DNA is omitted, as the CDR3 cannot be located on it reliably, and the CDR3 follows TCRdb's listing. The rearrangement joins TRBV7-2 to TRBJ2-4; the table's D gene call, TRBD1, was not cross checked with the DNA. The CDR3 is 9 amino acids in total, end residues counted. The V gene's germline CDR1 is SGHTA and CDR2 FQGNSA. This chain's CDR3 is CASSSYPPG.

CDR3 region: CASGSGSLNTEAFF. In nucleotides, the CDR3 is TGTGCCAGCGGTTCTGGCAGCTTGAACACTGAAGCTTTCTTT. The V gene is TRBV6-1, the J gene TRBJ1-1; D not resolved. The CDR3 loop spans 14 amino acids. CDR1 MNHNS and CDR2 SASEGT come from the germline V gene. Trimming left V 8 bases short and J 0 bases short, with 13 bases between.

This clone occurred many times. The J gene is TRBJ2-2, the V gene TRBV11-2, with D perhaps matching TRBD1 (5 bases). V was trimmed by 2 bases and J by 6 bases, leaving 10 bases between them. Germline-derived CDR1 and CDR2 are SGHAT and FQNNGV. This CDR3 region has 14 residues. The CDR3 sequence is CASSLRGSPGELFF. CDR3 nucleotide sequence: TGTGCCAGCAGCTTAAGGGGCTCTCCCGGGGAGCTGTTTTTT.

The chain couples TRBV14 to TRBJ1-2, with a weak D call TRBD1 (5 bases). With 10 bases removed from V and 3 bases from J, the gap between germline ends came to 15 bases. The CDR3 is made up of 13 amino acids. The germline V gene encodes CDR1 SGHDN and CDR2 FVKESK. CDR3 in amino acids: CATKGAGHYGYTF. The DNA for the CDR3 is TGTGCCACCAAGGGAGCAGGGCACTATGGCTACACCTTC.

J is TRBJ2-7 and V is TRBV5-1; the match to TRBD1 covers 12 bases. From germline, CDR1 is SGHRS and CDR2 YFSETQ. V was pared by 4 bases and J by 6 bases, with 5 bases of the junction left unmatched. CDR3 length: 14 residues. The CDR3 region is CASSAGQGAGEQYF. DNA for the CDR3: TGCGCCAGCAGCGCGGGACAGGGGGCGGGCGAGCAGTACTTC.

DNA of the CDR3: TGTGCCAGTAGTTTTCCAGCCGCCTATGGCTACACCTTC. Its translation is CASSFPAAYGYTF. The rearrangement joins TRBV19 to TRBJ1-2; D not resolved. Between the trimmed V and J ends, which lost 5 bases and 4 bases, there was a span of 11 bases. CDR1 and CDR2 (germline): LNHDA, SQIVND (reference sequence). This CDR3 has 13 residues.

On this clone: This could be a read error, since a much larger clone is one nucleotide away. The rearrangement joins TRBV30 to TRBJ1-3; D gene uncertain. CDR3 length equals 13 residues. Per the germline V gene, CDR1 is GTSNPN and CDR2 is SVGIG (reference sequence). The CDR3 DNA is TGTGCCTGGGGTGTACAAGGCGGAAACACCATATATTTT. Protein product: CAWGVQGGNTIYF.

The chain carries TRBV24-1 and TRBJ2-2; TRBD2 might be the D (6 bases). The CDR3 totals 14 residues. With 9 bases removed from V and 6 bases from J, the gap between germline ends came to 16 bases. Per germline, CDR1 KGHDR and CDR2 SFDVKD. In DNA form, the CDR3 reads TGTGCCACCGATAGCGGAGGGACTGCCGGGGAGCTGTTTTTT. Its protein product is CATDSGGTAGELFF.

This clone is medium-sized (0.01 to 0.1%) in the sample. The rearrangement links TRBV20-1 to TRBJ1-3; D not certain. The CDR3 loop spans 13 amino acids. CDR1 is DFQATT, CDR2 SNEGSKA, per germline (reference sequence). Trimming removed 1 base at V and 4 bases at J, with 8 bases between. CDR3 DNA sequence: TGCAGTGCTAGAGGTCTGGAAGGAAACACCATATATTTT. Translation: CSARGLEGNTIYF.

This clone was counted many times. The rearrangement joins TRBV7-9 to TRBJ2-7; 9 bases are a match to TRBD1. Germline V gene data show CDR1 as SEHNR and CDR2 as FQNEAQ (reference sequence). V was clipped by 5 bases and J by 4 bases; unmatched bases: 6. This CDR3 contains 14 residues. CDR3 DNA: TGTGCCAGCAGCCCCGGGACAGGGTGGTACGAGCAGTACTTC. Its protein is CASSPGTGWYEQYF.

At least ten counts were recorded for this clone. This chain connects TRBV5-1 to TRBJ2-7; 9 bases align to TRBD1. Germline V gene sequence: CDR1 SGHRS, CDR2 YFSETQ. The CDR3 totals 15 residues. V was clipped by 4 bases and J by 2 bases; unmatched bases: 7. CDR3 protein: CASSPTGGGTYEQYF. The CDR3 coding sequence is TGCGCCAGCAGCCCGACAGGGGGGGGGACCTACGAGCAGTACTTC.

This chain links TRBV11-2 with TRBJ2-1; TRBD1 matches at 8 bases. The germline CDR1 and CDR2 sequences are SGHAT and FQNNGV. The CDR3 extends over 16 amino acids. J lost 6 bases, V lost 3 bases, and 10 bases had no gene match. CDR3 nucleotide sequence: TGTGCCAGCAGCTTCGACAGGGGAATGCTCGGCAATGAGCAGTTCTTC. Its translation: CASSFDRGMLGNEQFF.